This T cell receptor beta chain comes out of a study of T cells after yellow fever vaccination. Trimming removed 3 bases from V and 9 bases from J; junction bases left unmatched: 11. CDR1 is DFQATT and CDR2 is SNEGSKA in the germline V gene (reference sequence). The CDR3 contains 14 residues. This clonotype was recorded at least ten times. TCRdb independently ran MiXCR on the 5' RACE reads; one entry per CDR3 protein. The sample holds approximately 260,000 distinct CDR3 sequences, 10% to 15% seen once. The source of this sequence is a man under 40 who received the YFV17D yellow fever vaccine. This rearrangement joins TRBV20-1 to TRBJ2-1; 7 bases are a match to TRBD2. This material consisted of CD4+ T cells sorted from PBMCs, taken 45 days after the yellow fever booster vaccination. As DNA, the CDR3 is TGCAGTGCTAGGTTGGAGGGGCGCGGGGGTGAGCAGTTCTTC. Amino acids: CSARLEGRGGEQFF.